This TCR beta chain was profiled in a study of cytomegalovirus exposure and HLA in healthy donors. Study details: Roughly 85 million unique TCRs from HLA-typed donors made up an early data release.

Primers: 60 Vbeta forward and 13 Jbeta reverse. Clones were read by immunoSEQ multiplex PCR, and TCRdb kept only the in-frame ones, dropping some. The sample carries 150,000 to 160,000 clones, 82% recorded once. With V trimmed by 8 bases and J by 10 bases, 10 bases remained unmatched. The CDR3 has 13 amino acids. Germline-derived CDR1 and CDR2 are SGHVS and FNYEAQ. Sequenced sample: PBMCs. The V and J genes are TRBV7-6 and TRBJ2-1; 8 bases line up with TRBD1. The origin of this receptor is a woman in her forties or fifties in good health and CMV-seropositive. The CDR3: CASSPQGAGEQFF. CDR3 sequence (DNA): TGTGCCAGCTCCCCCCAGGGGGCGGGCGAGCAGTTCTTC.